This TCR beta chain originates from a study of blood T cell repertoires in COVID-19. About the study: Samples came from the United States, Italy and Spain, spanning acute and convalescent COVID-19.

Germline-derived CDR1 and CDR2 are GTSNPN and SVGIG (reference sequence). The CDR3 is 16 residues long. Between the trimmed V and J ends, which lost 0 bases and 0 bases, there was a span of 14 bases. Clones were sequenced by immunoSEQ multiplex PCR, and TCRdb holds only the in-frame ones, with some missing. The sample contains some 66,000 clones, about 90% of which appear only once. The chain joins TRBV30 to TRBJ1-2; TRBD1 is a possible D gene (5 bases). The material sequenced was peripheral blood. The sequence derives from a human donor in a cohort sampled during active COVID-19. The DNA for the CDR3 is TGTGCCTGGAGTGTCGGGGGAGCCCAAGCTAACTATGGCTACACCTTC. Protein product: CAWSVGGAQANYGYTF.